This T cell receptor beta chain was retrieved from a study of shared clonotypes between healthy human individuals. This table comes from immunoSEQ multiplex PCR, and its TCRdb copy is limited to in-frame clones, with some not included. The top ten hold over 0.1% of the sample, which has roughly 2 million clones, around 95% seen once. This CDR3 has 15 amino acids. From germline, CDR1 is LGHNA and CDR2 YSLEER. V trimming: 2 bases; J trimming: 4 bases; junction bases outside the gene matches: 6. The chain carries TRBV4-3 and TRBJ2-3; 7 bases fit TRBD2. This sequence originates from a man aged 18 to 29 in good health. What was sequenced was naive CD4+ T cells sorted from blood. The subset denotes: CD45RA+ positively selected. The CDR3 is CASSQTSVFSDTQYF. Here the CDR3 DNA reads TGCGCCAGCAGCCAAACTAGCGTCTTTTCAGATACGCAGTATTTT.